Following are 32 T cell receptor beta chains from one sample sequenced in a study of T cell responses to AZD1222 COVID-19 vaccine (dated by TCRdb to about 2021). The library was produced with the immunoSEQ multiplex PCR assay. Drawn from immuneACCESS, this table holds only the in-frame rearrangements with V and J called that TCRdb kept. Clones are partly lost; checked studies trace under half to an unresolved V gene and leave the rest unexplained. This sample gives about 160,000 clones in total; 94% of them show up just once. Of the sample, 4.5% to 5.5% falls within the top ten clones. The time point label, read with the paper, signifies: about 28 days (+/-7) after the second vaccine dose. Sequencing used peripheral blood, obtained 28 days after the second AZD1222 dose. These receptors were collected from an adult who received the AZD1222 COVID-19 vaccine.

V gene TRBV30 combines with J gene TRBJ2-1, with D maybe TRBD1 (6 bases). The CDR3 is 14 amino acids. Trimming removed 1 base from V and 10 bases from J, with 17 bases in between. Germline loops: CDR1 GTSNPN, CDR2 SVGIG (reference sequence). CDR3 loop: CAWSGWDNTGEQFF. The CDR3 bases are TGTGCCTGGAGTGGGTGGGACAACACAGGAGAGCAGTTCTTC.

This clone was detected only once. The CDR3 region is CASANTGELFF. The CDR3 DNA follows: TGTGCCAGCGCTAACACCGGGGAGCTGTTTTTT. The chain employs TRBV28 and TRBJ2-2; D is uncertain. V lost 8 bases and J lost 2, with 3 bases in between. Looked up from germline, CDR1 is MDHEN and CDR2 is SYDVKM. This CDR3 is built from 11 residues.

The chain employs TRBV3-1 (or the pseudogene TRBV3-2) and TRBJ1-5, with unresolved D. V was clipped by 4 bases and J by 1 base, with 17 bases between them. Germline V gene lookup returns CDR1 LGHDT and CDR2 YNNKEL (reference sequence). This CDR3 has 17 amino acids. CDR3 sequence reads: CASSLRSGAGSNQPQHF. CDR3 coding DNA: TGTGCCAGCAGCCTAAGATCGGGCGCGGGGAGCAATCAGCCCCAGCATTTT.

CDR3 in amino acids: CAIRGYWEQYF. The CDR3 DNA reads as TGTGCCATACGGGGGTATTGGGAGCAGTACTTC. The chain uses TRBV6-5 and TRBJ2-7, with D perhaps matching TRBD2 (6 bases). The CDR3 totals 11 residues. The V and J ends lost 10 bases and 7 bases respectively, with 14 bases between them. CDR1 is MNHEY, CDR2 SVGAGI, per germline.

V and J are TRBV25-1 and TRBJ2-1; D is possibly TRBD2 (6 bases). The CDR3 covers 15 residues. V was shortened by 3 bases and J by 6 bases, with 15 bases between the two germline ends. CDR1 and CDR2 from the germline V gene are MGHDK and SYGVNS. The CDR3 DNA reads as TGTGCCAGCAGTGAGGGCGGGATCCGTCGCAATGAGCAGTTCTTC. Amino acid sequence: CASSEGGIRRNEQFF.

V gene TRBV18 combines with J gene TRBJ1-1; D remains unclear. Trimming removed 5 bases at V and 2 bases at J, with 6 bases between. Germline V gene sequence: CDR1 KGHSH, CDR2 LQKENI. The CDR3 runs 12 residues. The DNA of the CDR3 is TGTGCCAGCTCAACAGCTAACACTGAAGCTTTCTTT. Residues: CASSTANTEAFF. The full variable domain, in which reference TRBV18 and TRBJ1-1 provide the parts outside the CDR3, is NAGVMQNPRHLVRRRGQEARLRCSPMKGHSHVYWYRQLPEEGLKFMVYLQKENIIDESGMPKERFSAEFPKEGPSILRIQQVVRGDSAAYFCASSTANTEAFFGQGTRLTVV.

This sequence joins TRBV24-1 and TRBJ2-3; 7 bases match TRBD1. Germline V lookup: CDR1 KGHDR, CDR2 SFDVKD. CDR3 length: 15 amino acids. V lost 3 bases to trimming and J lost 0 bases; unmatched junction nucleotides: 2. The CDR3 reads CATSDRQGSTDTQYF. CDR3 sequence (DNA): TGTGCCACCAGTGATCGACAGGGTAGCACAGATACGCAGTATTTT.

The chain carries TRBV6-2 or TRBV6-3 and TRBJ2-7; D gene uncertain. The CDR3 sequence is 14 residues long. V dropped 3 bases and J dropped 4 bases, with 13 bases sitting between them. The V gene's germline CDR1 is MNHEY and CDR2 SVGEGT. The chain's CDR3 is CASSYRVRGYEQYF. Written as DNA, the CDR3 is TGTGCCAGCAGTTATCGGGTTCGAGGTTACGAGCAGTACTTC.

The chain couples TRBV28 to TRBJ1-1, with D unclear. CDR1 and CDR2 (germline): MDHEN, SYDVKM. V gave up 2 bases and J gave up 0 bases, with 16 bases separating them. CDR3 length equals 17 residues. Here the CDR3 reads CASSLKVVGQLNTEAFF. DNA for the CDR3: TGTGCCAGCAGTTTAAAGGTAGTCGGGCAGCTGAACACTGAAGCTTTCTTT.

The V gene is TRBV3-1 (or the pseudogene TRBV3-2), the J gene TRBJ1-2; no clear D gene. The CDR3 totals 13 residues. Per the germline V gene, CDR1 is LGHDT and CDR2 is YNNKEL (reference sequence). The ends were cut back, 5 bases at V and 4 bases at J, with 11 bases in the middle. The CDR3 sequence is CASSAGLLYGYTF. CDR3 nucleotide sequence: TGTGCCAGCAGCGCGGGTCTCCTCTATGGCTACACCTTC.

The chain combines TRBV6-2 or TRBV6-3 with TRBJ2-5, with D possibly TRBD1 on 5 matching bases. Between the trimmed V and J ends, which lost 4 bases and 1 base, there was a span of 10 bases. The V gene's germline CDR1 is MNHEY and CDR2 SVGEGT. CDR3 length: 14 amino acids. The CDR3 DNA sequence: TGTGCCAGCAGTTCCTCTAGGGGCCAAGAGACCCAGTACTTC. Translation gives CASSSSRGQETQYF.

The CDR3 DNA is TGTGCCAGCAGCAACCGACTAGCGGGAGGTGGGGGGAACACCGGGGAGCTGTTTTTT. Protein product: CASSNRLAGGGGNTGELFF. This chain links TRBV27 with TRBJ2-2, with 13 bases matching TRBD2. Unmatched junction bases numbered 11, after V lost 6 bases and J lost 1 base. There are 19 residues in the CDR3. Germline V CDR1 and CDR2: MNHEY, SMNVEV (reference sequence).

V is TRBV20-1 and J is TRBJ2-1, with unresolved D. The CDR3 length is 10 residues. V was pared by 5 bases and J by 8 bases, with 7 bases between. Per the germline V gene, CDR1 is DFQATT and CDR2 is SNEGSKA (reference sequence). The CDR3, as DNA: TGCAGTGCTCTAGGGTATGAGCAGTTCTTC. It specifies CSALGYEQFF.

V usage is TRBV29-1 and J usage is TRBJ1-1; possibly TRBD1 for D (5 bases). V was pared by 4 bases and J by 11 bases, with 11 bases between. The germline V gene has CDR1 SQVTM and CDR2 ANQGSEA. The CDR3 is 10 amino acids. DNA for the CDR3: TGCAGCGTTGGGGACCCAATGGCTTTCTTT. This gives the protein CSVGDPMAFF.

This clone was seen only once. The gene calls are TRBV6-2 or TRBV6-3 and TRBJ1-1; D remains unclear. The CDR3 consists of 14 residues. Trimming shortened V by 2 bases and J by 3 bases, and 10 bases separated the two germline ends. Germline assignment: CDR1 MNHEY and CDR2 SVGEGT. CDR3 loop: CASSYVGFDTEAFF. CDR3 sequence (DNA): TGTGCCAGCAGTTACGTAGGGTTTGACACTGAAGCTTTCTTT.

The chain joins TRBV18 to TRBJ2-7; no definite D call. Germline loops: CDR1 KGHSH, CDR2 LQKENI. With 6 bases removed from V and 5 bases from J, the gap between germline ends came to 14 bases. The CDR3 is 13 residues long. This CDR3 reads CASSQYDPNEQYF. The CDR3 region has the DNA TGTGCCAGCTCGCAATACGACCCCAACGAGCAGTACTTC.

V is TRBV7-9 and J is TRBJ2-3; 12 bases map to TRBD2. The CDR3 runs 15 residues. CDR1 SEHNR and CDR2 FQNEAQ come from the germline V gene (reference sequence). V was pared by 1 base and J by 8 bases, with 4 bases of the junction left unmatched. The CDR3: CASSLGLAGEVTQYF. The CDR3 DNA is TGTGCCAGCAGCTTAGGACTAGCGGGAGAGGTTACGCAGTATTTT.

The chain joins TRBV5-1 to TRBJ1-1; D is ambiguous. Per germline, CDR1 SGHRS and CDR2 YFSETQ. Trimming left V 4 bases short and J 8 bases short, with 18 bases between. This CDR3 is 14 amino acids long. The CDR3: CASSPAGTRLEAFF. CDR3 in DNA: TGCGCCAGCAGCCCGGCGGGAACAAGGCTAGAAGCTTTCTTT. Together with reference TRBV5-1 and TRBJ1-1, the CDR3 gives the full variable domain: KAGVTQTPRYLIKTRGQQVTLSCSPISGHRSVSWYQQTPGQGLQFLFEYFSETQRNKGNFPGRFSGRQFSNSRSEMNVSTLELGDSALYLCASSPAGTRLEAFFGQGTRLTVV.

This chain joins TRBV9 and TRBJ2-4; D uncertain. The CDR3 is 12 amino acids. Germline V lookup: CDR1 SGDLS, CDR2 YYNGEE. V was pared by 4 bases and J by 9 bases, with 11 bases between. The CDR3 sequence: CASSSPPGIQYF. As DNA, the CDR3 is TGTGCCAGCAGCTCCCCCCCCGGCATTCAGTACTTC.

This chain connects TRBV21-1 to TRBJ2-3; the D segment call TRBD1 is taken from the table without a DNA check. TRBV21-1 is marked as a pseudogene. This CDR3 has 18 residues. CDR3 DNA sequence: TGTGCCAGCAGCAACAAACAGGACAGGGTGTTGGTGGCAGATACGCAGTATTTT. This sequence encodes CASSNKQDRVLVADTQYF.

This clone was recorded once. The chain recombines TRBV5-1 with TRBJ2-3, with D possibly matching TRBD1 (6 bases). Trimming shortened V by 4 bases and J by 1 base, and 16 bases separated the two germline ends. The CDR3 runs 16 residues. Germline loops: CDR1 SGHRS, CDR2 YFSETQ. CDR3 amino acids: CASSPKTGIGTDTQYF. The CDR3 DNA is TGCGCCAGCAGCCCTAAGACAGGCATAGGCACAGATACGCAGTATTTT.

This rearrangement joins TRBV29-1 to TRBJ2-5; 7 bases fit TRBD1. With 5 bases clipped from V and 4 bases from J, the junction kept 7 bases outside the gene matches. CDR1 is SQVTM and CDR2 is ANQGSEA in the germline V gene. The CDR3 spans 13 residues. CDR3 sequence: CSVTPTGLETQYF. The CDR3 nucleotides read TGCAGCGTTACCCCGACAGGGCTAGAGACCCAGTACTTC.

This rearrangement joins TRBV7-2 to TRBJ1-5; D ambiguous. The CDR3 consists of 15 residues. V gave up 2 bases and J gave up 4 bases, with 12 bases separating them. CDR1 SGHTA and CDR2 FQGNSA come from the germline V gene. CDR3 sequence reads: CASSLYGVANQPQHF. The DNA for the CDR3 is TGTGCCAGCAGCTTATACGGGGTTGCGAATCAGCCCCAGCATTTT.

The chain couples TRBV5-6 to TRBJ2-7; tentatively, D is TRBD1 (6 bases). Germline CDR1 is SGHDT and CDR2 is YYEEEE. This CDR3 contains 14 residues. Trimming stripped 1 base from V and 4 bases from J, with 12 bases between. DNA for the CDR3: TGTGCCAGCAGCTTGCCAGGGGTATATTACGAGCAGTACTTC. Translation gives CASSLPGVYYEQYF.

V gene TRBV2 combines with J gene TRBJ2-7; D may be TRBD2 (6 bases). CDR1 and CDR2 (germline): SNHLY, FYNNEI. The V end was cut by 5 bases, the J end by 5 bases, with 13 bases between. The CDR3 runs to 13 residues. The CDR3 protein is CASSRKAGDEQYF. For the CDR3, the DNA is TGTGCCAGCAGTAGAAAAGCGGGCGACGAGCAGTACTTC.

The rearrangement joins TRBV6-5 to TRBJ1-4; TRBD1 matches 10 bases. The CDR3 spans 16 residues. Germline values: CDR1 MNHEY, CDR2 SVGAGI. With 0 bases clipped from V and 3 bases from J, the junction kept 1 base outside the gene matches. The CDR3 is CASSYSGTGANEKLFF. CDR3 sequence (DNA): TGTGCCAGCAGTTACTCGGGGACAGGGGCTAATGAAAAACTGTTTTTT.

The CDR3 region is CASSPLAGLSYEQYF. CDR3 nucleotide sequence: TGTGCCAGCAGCCCCCTGGCTGGACTCTCCTACGAGCAGTACTTC. The chain couples TRBV11-3 to TRBJ2-7, with D tentatively TRBD2 (5 bases). The V and J ends lost 5 bases and 0 bases respectively, with 14 bases between them. Germline V lookup: CDR1 SGHNT, CDR2 YENEEA. The CDR3 runs 15 residues.

The rearrangement links TRBV2 to TRBJ2-5, with D unresolved. In germline, CDR1 is SNHLY, CDR2 FYNNEI. V was pared by 3 bases and J by 4 bases, with 6 bases between. The CDR3 is made up of 12 amino acids. CDR3 protein: CASSDEPETQYF. Written as DNA, the CDR3 is TGTGCCAGCAGTGATGAGCCAGAGACCCAGTACTTC. The whole variable domain, remainder taken from reference TRBV2 and TRBJ2-5, is EPEVTQTPSHQVTQMGQEVILRCVPISNHLYFYWYRQILGQKVEFLVSFYNNEISEKSEIFDDQFSVERPDGSNFTLKIRSTKLEDSAMYFCASSDEPETQYFGPGTRLLVL.

This clone was picked up one time. This rearrangement joins TRBV27 to TRBJ2-1, with no clear D. V lost 8 bases and J lost 8, with 16 bases in between. Germline lookup yields CDR1 MNHEY and CDR2 SMNVEV (reference sequence). This CDR3 comprises 13 residues. CDR3 DNA: TGTGCCAGCCGACCGTCCCCTCTGGATGAGCAGTTCTTC. Its protein product is CASRPSPLDEQFF.

The J gene is TRBJ2-7, the V gene TRBV7-9; tentatively, D is TRBD2 (5 bases). CDR1 SEHNR and CDR2 FQNEAQ come from the germline V gene (reference sequence). The CDR3 extends over 16 amino acids. Trimming left V 5 bases short and J 3 bases short, with 20 bases between. The CDR3 here is CASSATTRFPDYEQYF. The DNA for the CDR3 is TGTGCCAGCAGCGCAACAACTAGATTTCCCGACTACGAGCAGTACTTC.

The chain couples TRBV7-9 to TRBJ1-1; unclear D gene. Trimming removed 7 bases at V and 6 bases at J, with 6 bases between. Germline V lookup: CDR1 SEHNR, CDR2 FQNEAQ (reference sequence). The CDR3 runs to 10 residues. The CDR3 loop reads CASTPSEAFF. The CDR3 region has the DNA TGTGCCAGCACCCCGTCTGAAGCTTTCTTT.

This chain joins TRBV14 and TRBJ1-2, with 10 bases that match TRBD1. This CDR3 contains 14 residues. Germline trimming cut 5 bases from V and 7 bases from J; bases unmatched to any gene: 7. The germline CDR1 and CDR2 sequences are SGHDN and FVKESK. DNA for the CDR3: TGTGCCAGCAGCTACCGGGACAGGGGCTCTGGCTACACCTTC. The encoded protein is CASSYRDRGSGYTF.